This T cell receptor (beta chain) was captured in a study of blood T cell repertoires in COVID-19. Across the study: The United States, Italy and Spain provided the acute and convalescent COVID-19 samples.

Germline CDR1 MNHNY, CDR2 SVGAGI (reference sequence). CDR3 length equals 13 residues. The V and J ends lost 4 bases and 5 bases respectively, with 8 bases between them. Per the original data handling: Nucleated cell number was recorded as an estimate derived from reference gene primer amplification. Profiling relied on immunoSEQ multiplex PCR, and the TCRdb table lists in-frame clones only, not all of them. From that table come the V and J calls and clone size; the DNA was used to work out D and trimming. The sample comprises about 120,000 clones, 85% of which are singletons, and 11% rests with the top ten.

The TCR originated in a man older than 75 with acute or convalescent COVID-19. The sample was peripheral blood. The chain recombines TRBV6-6 with TRBJ2-2; a weak D match, TRBD2 (5 bases). CDR3 DNA sequence: TGTGCCAGCAGTTCGGGGTGGACCGGGGAGCTGTTTTTT. It specifies CASSSGWTGELFF.